The 21 T cell receptor beta chains below come from one sample, sequenced in a study of blood T cells in healthy people across ages. The use of a sample-barcoded 5' primer and a J-beta primer mix characterized a second PCR of roughly 6 to 11 cycles. TCRdb re-derived calls from the 5' RACE reads in MiXCR, one entry per CDR3 protein. The sample yields about 1.7 million distinct CDR3 sequences, roughly 28% seen once. Sample: blood. These receptors originate from a woman in her twenties or thirties in good health.

To note about this clonotype: Germline and junction disagree at one end, which may indicate a read error. The rearrangement joins TRBV7-2 to TRBJ1-2; no clear D gene. Germline CDR1 is SGHTA and CDR2 is FQGNSA. This CDR3 is built from 11 residues. The CDR3 spells CASSSLSEQVF. CDR3 in DNA: TGTGCCAGCAGCTCGCTGAGCGAGCAAGTGTTC.

This clonotype has a handful of counts. The chain uses TRBV5-1 and TRBJ2-1; no clear D gene. Germline loops: CDR1 SGHRS, CDR2 YFSETQ. CDR3 length equals 13 residues. V lost 4 bases to trimming and J lost 11 bases, with 16 bases between them. CDR3 protein: CASSPLPESQQFF. DNA for the CDR3: TGCGCCAGCAGCCCCCTCCCAGAAAGCCAGCAGTTCTTC.

This clonotype was counted ten times or more. V is TRBV6-5 and J is TRBJ2-7; D is unresolved. The germline CDR1 and CDR2 sequences are MNHEY and SVGAGI. The V and J ends lost 6 bases and 5 bases respectively, with 8 bases between them. The CDR3 runs to 11 residues. The CDR3 reads CASRKVHEQYF. As DNA, the CDR3 is TGTGCCAGCAGGAAGGTCCACGAGCAGTACTTC.

This clonotype was detected once. This chain joins TRBV30 and TRBJ2-1; possibly TRBD2 for D (5 bases). Germline V lookup: CDR1 GTSNPN, CDR2 SVGIG (reference sequence). The CDR3 is 14 amino acids. V was cut by 2 bases and J by 9 bases, with 17 bases left in between. The CDR3 here is CAWSTDWNGGEQFF. DNA for the CDR3: TGTGCCTGGAGTACGGACTGGAACGGAGGTGAGCAGTTCTTC.

The CDR3 reads CASSPMTAPGLAAYNEQFF. In nucleotides, the CDR3 is TGTGCCAGCAGCCCAATGACAGCTCCGGGACTAGCGGCTTACAATGAGCAGTTCTTC. This sequence joins TRBV5-5 and TRBJ2-1; TRBD2 matches at 11 bases. The CDR3 is made up of 19 amino acids. CDR1 and CDR2 from the germline V gene are SGHKS and YYEKEE (reference sequence). After removal of 4 bases from V and 4 bases from J, the junction contained 16 bases not matched to a gene.

The chain is built from TRBV30 and TRBJ2-4; TRBD1 or TRBD2 may be the D gene (5 bases each). Germline V gene lookup returns CDR1 GTSNPN and CDR2 SVGIG (reference sequence). V gave up 5 bases and J gave up 6 bases, with 11 bases separating them. CDR3 length: 12 residues. In DNA, the CDR3 is TGTGCCTGGGAAGGTGGGGGAAACATTCAGTACTTC. Amino acid sequence: CAWEGGGNIQYF.

This clonotype was seen a handful of times. The chain uses TRBV2 and TRBJ1-2, with D hard to call. Trimming removed 4 bases from V and 8 bases from J, with 11 bases in between. The CDR3 covers 12 residues. Germline lookup yields CDR1 SNHLY and CDR2 FYNNEI. CDR3 region: CASSATVRGYTF. CDR3 sequence (DNA): TGTGCCAGCAGTGCCACCGTCCGCGGCTACACCTTC.

The sample holds a few counts of this clonotype. This chain links TRBV24-1 with TRBJ2-1; a weak D match, TRBD1 (5 bases). Germline V gives CDR1 KGHDR, CDR2 SFDVKD. V was cut by 1 base and J by 9 bases, with 15 bases left in between. The CDR3 runs 15 residues. CDR3 amino acids: CATSDLGRGSVEQFF. The CDR3 DNA sequence: TGTGCCACCAGTGATTTAGGAAGGGGTTCCGTTGAGCAGTTCTTC.

The CDR3 loop reads CTSSQGKREGNIQYF. The CDR3 DNA sequence: TGTACCAGCAGCCAGGGCAAGCGGGAGGGGAACATTCAGTACTTC. This rearrangement joins TRBV7-2 to TRBJ2-4; 10 bases are a match to TRBD2. The V and J ends lost 5 bases and 7 bases, in that order; junction bases with no gene match: 8. This CDR3 comprises 15 residues. Germline CDR1 is SGHTA and CDR2 is FQGNSA.

This clonotype has only one observation. An end of the junction does not agree with germline; a read error may underlie this. V and J are TRBV5-1 and TRBJ2-1; possible D gene TRBD2, 6 bases. The CDR3 covers 17 residues. Germline CDR1 is SGHRS and CDR2 is YFSETQ. DNA for the CDR3: TGCGCCAGCAGCTTGGTTTCCGGGCTAGCGAACAACAATGAGCGGTTCTTC. Its protein product is CASSLVSGLANNNERFF.

This clonotype was seen at least ten times. The chain is built from TRBV29-1 and TRBJ2-7; the D gene is possibly TRBD1 (6 bases). Germline CDR1 SQVTM, CDR2 ANQGSEA. The CDR3 has 12 amino acids. Trimming stripped 6 bases from V and 5 bases from J, with 14 bases between. CDR3 sequence: CSVSTGENEQYF. The DNA of the CDR3 is TGCAGCGTATCGACAGGCGAGAACGAGCAGTACTTC.

With regard to this clonotype: One end of the junction does not line up with germline, which may come from a read error. CDR3 sequence (DNA): TGTGCCGGCAGCCAACCCGGGACCGCGTCCTACGAGCAGTACTTC. Amino acids: CAGSQPGTASYEQYF. This chain uses TRBV14 with TRBJ2-7; D might be TRBD1 or TRBD2, each matching 5 bases. This CDR3 has 15 residues. Germline-derived CDR1 and CDR2 are SGHDN and FVKESK.

The V gene is TRBV29-1, the J gene TRBJ1-2; D gene uncertain. The V end was cut by 3 bases, the J end by 7 bases, with 18 bases between. Germline V CDR1 and CDR2: SQVTM, ANQGSEA. The CDR3 is made up of 14 amino acids. The chain's CDR3 is CSVDRLGGDAGYTF. The DNA of the CDR3 is TGCAGCGTTGACAGGCTCGGTGGTGACGCTGGCTACACCTTC.

The chain has TRBV28 and TRBJ1-5; D not certain. Germline V lookup: CDR1 MDHEN, CDR2 SYDVKM. The V end lost 6 bases, the J end lost 3 bases, and 15 bases lay between the germline ends. The CDR3 consists of 15 residues. CDR3 protein: CASSTQGLINQPQHF. As DNA, the CDR3 is TGTGCCAGCAGCACACAAGGACTGATCAATCAGCCCCAGCATTTT.

This clonotype was detected a few times. Germline is not matched at one junction end, which may reflect a read error. The chain employs TRBV2 and TRBJ2-4, with D perhaps TRBD2 (6 bases). CDR1 is SNHLY and CDR2 is FYNNEI in the germline V gene. The CDR3 runs 13 residues. CDR3 sequence reads: CASKEGTENIQYF. In DNA form, the CDR3 reads TGTGCGAGCAAGGAGGGGACGGAAAACATTCAGTACTTC.

The rearrangement joins TRBV6-6 to TRBJ1-4; the D is unclear. Germline V gene sequence: CDR1 MNHNY, CDR2 SVGAGI (reference sequence). V lost 4 bases and J lost 3, with 9 bases in between. The CDR3 is 14 amino acids. CDR3 region: CASSSVGSNEKLFF. The CDR3 DNA reads as TGTGCCAGCAGTTCAGTAGGATCTAATGAAAAACTGTTTTTT.

The CDR3, as DNA: TGTGCCAGCAGTTACATCGGCGGGGGGCGGCGTGAGCAGTTCTTC. It is translated as CASSYIGGGRREQFF. The genes are TRBV6-5 and TRBJ2-1; 8 bases are shared with TRBD2. CDR3 length equals 15 residues. Germline assignment: CDR1 MNHEY and CDR2 SVGAGI. Losses at the gene ends were 2 bases for V and 9 bases for J; bases not matched to a gene: 9.

Only a few counts were recorded for this clonotype. The rearrangement links TRBV5-1 to TRBJ2-2; D is perhaps TRBD1 or TRBD2 (7 bases each). Trimming took 2 bases from V and 2 from J, leaving 16 bases between them. The CDR3 length is 17 residues. CDR1 and CDR2 from the germline V gene are SGHRS and YFSETQ. Here the CDR3 DNA reads TGCGCCAGCAGCTTCTCGACAGGGACTACTAACACCGGGGAGCTGTTTTTT. This sequence encodes CASSFSTGTTNTGELFF.

Concerning this clonotype itself: A much larger clonotype is one base distant, so this may be a read error. The gene calls are TRBV20-1 and TRBJ2-4; TRBD2 is a possible D gene (7 bases). CDR1 is DFQATT, CDR2 SNEGSKA, per germline (reference sequence). V was shortened by 0 bases and J by 3 bases, with 12 bases between the two germline ends. The CDR3 consists of 15 residues. The chain's CDR3 is CSARDRGGNKNIQYF. The CDR3 region has the DNA TGCAGTGCTAGAGATCGCGGGGGCAACAAAAACATTCAGTACTTC.

This clonotype was seen a few times. V is TRBV7-8 and J is TRBJ2-7; D possibly corresponds to TRBD2 (6 bases). CDR1 is SGHVS and CDR2 is FQNEAQ in the germline V gene. The V and J ends lost 2 bases and 2 bases respectively, with 13 bases between them. The CDR3 loop spans 15 amino acids. CDR3 loop: CASSLTSKGTYEQYF. Written as DNA, the CDR3 is TGTGCCAGCAGCTTAACTAGCAAGGGGACCTACGAGCAGTACTTC.

This clonotype showed up many times. V gene TRBV6-2 or TRBV6-3 combines with J gene TRBJ2-7; D is tentatively TRBD1 or TRBD2 (5 bases each). This CDR3 contains 11 residues. V was shortened by 7 bases and J by 5 bases, with 9 bases between the two germline ends. Germline V gives CDR1 MNHEY, CDR2 SVGEGT. The CDR3 sequence is CASTLGDEQYF. CDR3 coding DNA: TGTGCCAGCACCCTGGGGGACGAGCAGTACTTC.